The rows below give T cell receptor beta chains drawn from one sample of a study of T cell changes during pregnancy in multiple sclerosis. Clones were read by immunoSEQ multiplex PCR, and TCRdb kept only the in-frame ones, dropping some. The sample carries tens of thousands of clones, 93% recorded once. The specimen comprised peripheral blood, sampled in the second trimester of pregnancy. These receptors were obtained from a female donor with multiple sclerosis, enrolled in a pregnancy study. CDR3s include the opening cysteine and the closing phenylalanine or tryptophan. D genes are given only for firm matches. Not every row has a clone size; where given, it reads once, few, many or a size class.

TGTGCCAGCAGCCCCCTTGGTGGGGCGGGAGGAAATTCACCCCTCCACTTT CASSPLGGAGGNSPLHF 17 TRBV5-5 . . TRBJ1-6
TGTGCCAGCAGCGACTTACAGGGTCTCTACGAGCAGTACTTC CASSDLQGLYEQYF 14 TRBV7-9 . . TRBJ2-7
TGTGCCAGCCGCGAACAAGGGGGAGAACTCGCTGGAAACACCATATATTTT CASREQGGELAGNTIYF 17 TRBV5-6 . . TRBJ1-3
TGTGCCAGCTGGGGCGGGGGGGCCGATGAGCAGTTCTTC CASWGGGADEQFF 13 TRBV6-5 . TRBD2 TRBJ2-1
TGTGCCATCAGTGGAAGCAGCGGGGCTAATGAAAAACTGTTTTTT CAISGSSGANEKLFF 15 TRBV10-3 . . TRBJ1-4
TGTGCCTGGAGTGTAGGGGGGGCGGATGAGCAGTTCTTC CAWSVGGADEQFF 13 TRBV30 . . TRBJ2-1
TGTGCCAGCAGCCGCTCGGGTGAGCAGTTCTTC CASSRSGEQFF 11 TRBV5-6 . . TRBJ2-1
TGTGCCAGCAGCTTTTCGACAGGGGGTGATGAGCAGTTCTTC CASSFSTGGDEQFF 14 TRBV9 . TRBD1 TRBJ2-1
TGTGCCACCAGAGGGGACAGTGAAGCTTTCTTT CATRGDSEAFF 11 TRBV15 . TRBD1 TRBJ1-1
TGTGCCAGCAGCTCCCTTGCGGGTTATGAGCAGTTCTTC CASSSLAGYEQFF 13 TRBV11-2 . . TRBJ2-1
TGTGCCAGCAGCCTGAACAGGGAACTTACTGGAAACACCATATATTTT CASSLNRELTGNTIYF 16 TRBV4-2 many . TRBJ1-3
TGTGCCAGCAGCCAAAAGCGGGGGGGGAACACTGAAGCTTTCTTT CASSQKRGGNTEAFF 15 TRBV4-2 few . TRBJ1-1
TGTGCCAGCAGCGCTTTAGGTAGCCCCAGCTCAGATACGCAGTATTTT CASSALGSPSSDTQYF 16 TRBV9 . . TRBJ2-3
TGTGCCAGCAGCTTTCAGACAGGACAGAATTCACCCCTCCACTTT CASSFQTGQNSPLHF 15 TRBV5-4 . . TRBJ1-6
TGTGCCAGTAGTAACGACAGGGGATATGGCTACACCTTC CASSNDRGYGYTF 13 TRBV19 . TRBD1 TRBJ1-2
TGTGCCAGCAGCTTAGGCGGGGCTACCGACTACGAGCAGTACTTC CASSLGGATDYEQYF 15 TRBV7-9 once . TRBJ2-7
TGTGCCAGCAGCGTCGCGACGGGTGGATTAGAAAAACTGTTTTTT CASSVATGGLEKLFF 15 TRBV7-9 . . TRBJ1-4
TGTGCCAGCAGAGCTAGCCCTGGGGCCAACGTCCTGACTTTC CASRASPGANVLTF 14 TRBV2 . . TRBJ2-6
TGTGCCAGCTCACCACCTGGACAGGGTAGAGGCTACACCTTC CASSPPGQGRGYTF 14 TRBV18 . TRBD1 TRBJ1-2
TGTGCCATCAGTGAGTCGGACAGCCGGAACAATGAAGCTTTCTTT CAISESDSRNNEAFF 15 TRBV10-3 . . TRBJ1-1
TGCGCCAGCAGCGCCCCCGGGGAGCGGGGGGTGGAGACCCAGTACTTC CASSAPGERGVETQYF 16 TRBV10-1 . TRBD2 TRBJ2-5
TGTGCCAGCAGTGAATATGGCAGGGCCTACGAGCAGTACTTC CASSEYGRAYEQYF 14 TRBV6-1 once . TRBJ2-7
TGTGCCAGCAGCTCCGATTTACCGGGAGACTGGGGTGGCTACACCTTC CASSSDLPGDWGGYTF 16 TRBV5-5 few . TRBJ1-2
TGTGCCAGCAGTGACGCGGCCAAACCAGATACGCAGTATTTT CASSDAAKPDTQYF 14 TRBV2 . . TRBJ2-3